The 15 T cell receptor beta chains in this list originate from one sample, sequenced in a study of identical twins' blood T cells. TCRdb passed the 5' RACE reads through MiXCR, listing each CDR3 protein once. Of 400,000 or so distinct CDR3 sequences detected, 25% to 35% appear once; the ten largest clones hold around 5.6%. The source material was PBMCs. Receptors originate from a woman aged 18-50 years in good health.

The table lists this clonotype with many counts. The chain is built from TRBV10-1 and TRBJ2-7, with D perhaps assigned TRBD1 or TRBD2 (5 bases each). The V gene lost 4 bases and the J gene lost 4 bases, with 11 bases spanning the gap. The length of the CDR3 is 13 residues. The germline CDR1 and CDR2 sequences are WNHNN and SYGVQD (reference sequence). CDR3 nucleotides: TGCGCCAGCAGTGGGGGGAATGTGTACGAGCAGTACTTC. This encodes CASSGGNVYEQYF.

This clonotype was seen a handful of times. DNA for the CDR3: TGTGCCAGCAGTGGCCCGGAGGAGCGGAAAACCTACAATGAGCAGTTCTTC. Its translation is CASSGPEERKTYNEQFF. V gene TRBV2 combines with J gene TRBJ2-1; possible D gene TRBD2, 5 bases. V was shortened by 4 bases and J by 2 bases, with 18 bases between the two germline ends. Germline V gene lookup returns CDR1 SNHLY and CDR2 FYNNEI. This CDR3 contains 17 residues.

This clonotype was seen ten or more times. The chain has TRBV7-6 and TRBJ1-2, with D tentatively TRBD1 (5 bases). The ends were cut back, 5 bases at V and 11 bases at J, with 12 bases in the middle. Germline V gene lookup returns CDR1 SGHVS and CDR2 FNYEAQ. The CDR3 length is 11 residues. For the CDR3, the DNA is TGTGCCAGCAGCGGCCAGGGCTGGTACACCTTC. Translated: CASSGQGWYTF.

This clonotype was counted at least ten times. The rearrangement uses TRBV10-3 and TRBJ1-1, with D possibly matching TRBD1 (5 bases). This CDR3 contains 14 residues. V was trimmed by 0 bases and J by 5 bases, leaving 10 bases between them. CDR1 and CDR2 from the germline V gene are ENHRY and SYGVKD. The CDR3 reads CAISESTRGTEAFF. Written as DNA, the CDR3 is TGTGCCATCAGTGAGTCAACGAGGGGTACTGAAGCTTTCTTT.

The V and J genes are TRBV29-1 and TRBJ2-2; D remains unclear. V shed 7 bases and J shed 0 bases, with 6 bases lying between them. The CDR3 consists of 12 residues. CDR1 is SQVTM, CDR2 ANQGSEA, per germline. The CDR3 DNA reads as TGCAGCGCTGGAACGAACACCGGGGAGCTGTTTTTT. Translation gives CSAGTNTGELFF.

This clonotype occurred many times. The gene calls are TRBV5-1 and TRBJ1-1; 8 nucleotides align to TRBD1. Looked up from germline, CDR1 is SGHRS and CDR2 is YFSETQ. The CDR3 has 14 residues. V gave up 2 bases and J gave up 5 bases; unmatched junction bases: 5. The CDR3 coding sequence is TGCGCCAGCAGCTTTCAGACAGGGGAAACTGAAGCTTTCTTT. Protein sequence: CASSFQTGETEAFF.

The chain couples TRBV7-9 to TRBJ1-3; D is undetermined. The germline gives CDR1 SEHNR, CDR2 FQNEAQ (reference sequence). The CDR3 is 11 residues long. With 11 bases removed from V and 2 bases from J, the gap between germline ends came to 7 bases. The CDR3 DNA reads TGTGCCGGAGGAACTGGAAACACCATATATTTT. It translates to CAGGTGNTIYF.

This clonotype was seen more than once but under ten times. J is TRBJ1-1 and V is TRBV29-1; 8 bases fit TRBD1. Germline V CDR1 and CDR2: SQVTM, ANQGSEA. J lost 0 bases, V lost 4 bases, and 7 bases had no gene match. This CDR3 has 15 amino acids. CDR3 nucleotides: TGCAGCGTTGTTGGACAGGGCGCCATGAACACTGAAGCTTTCTTT. Encoded protein: CSVVGQGAMNTEAFF.

This clonotype was seen only a few times. The genes are TRBV11-2 and TRBJ1-1, with D perhaps matching TRBD1 (5 bases). Deletions cut 3 bases from V and 5 bases from J, with 13 bases between. The CDR3 is 14 residues long. Germline V gene sequence: CDR1 SGHAT, CDR2 FQNNGV. The CDR3 DNA reads as TGTGCCAGCAGCTTGGCAGGGCCTCGTACTGAAGCTTTCTTT. It translates to CASSLAGPRTEAFF.

The V gene is TRBV27, the J gene TRBJ2-3; tentative D call: TRBD1 (5 bases). The V gene lost 3 bases and the J gene lost 3 bases, with 16 bases spanning the gap. Germline lookup yields CDR1 MNHEY and CDR2 SMNVEV (reference sequence). There are 16 residues in the CDR3. Written as DNA, the CDR3 is TGTGCCAGCAGTTTGGTTCGACAGTCCGGGACAGATACGCAGTATTTT. Protein product: CASSLVRQSGTDTQYF.

This clonotype was recorded many times. V usage is TRBV14 and J usage is TRBJ1-2; D remains unclear. Per germline, CDR1 SGHDN and CDR2 FVKESK. The CDR3 runs 13 residues. Between the trimmed V and J ends, which lost 3 bases and 4 bases, there was a span of 9 bases. This CDR3 is CASSHGPTYGYTF. The CDR3 DNA is TGTGCCAGCAGCCACGGCCCAACCTATGGCTACACCTTC.

As for this clonotype: The junction and the germline gene differ at one end; a read error may be behind it. V and J are TRBV5-1 and TRBJ2-2, with D perhaps matching TRBD1 (8 bases). Germline assignment: CDR1 SGHRS and CDR2 YFSETQ. This CDR3 is built from 14 residues. CDR3 sequence reads: CTSSGTGNTGELFF. As DNA, the CDR3 is TGCACCAGCAGCGGGACAGGGAACACCGGGGAGCTGTTTTTT.

A few counts support this clonotype. The chain employs TRBV20-1 and TRBJ2-1; D ambiguous. Germline values: CDR1 DFQATT, CDR2 SNEGSKA (reference sequence). The CDR3 consists of 12 residues. Trimming left V 2 bases short and J 2 bases short, with 4 bases between. The CDR3 DNA reads TGCAGTGCTAGACATACCTACAATGAGCAGTTCTTC. This gives the protein CSARHTYNEQFF.

The chain employs TRBV7-8 and TRBJ2-3; D is undetermined. The CDR3 is 15 amino acids. Germline lookup yields CDR1 SGHVS and CDR2 FQNEAQ. Trimming removed 5 bases at V and 2 bases at J, with 14 bases between. As DNA, the CDR3 is TGTGCCAGCAGCCCCCGGTTCCGCGACACAGATACGCAGTATTTT. It is translated as CASSPRFRDTDTQYF.

Only a few counts were recorded for this clonotype. The genes are TRBV7-9 and TRBJ1-4; D perhaps matches TRBD1 (6 bases). The CDR3 is 17 residues long. V shed 5 bases and J shed 0 bases, with 16 bases lying between them. Per germline, CDR1 SEHNR and CDR2 FQNEAQ (reference sequence). As DNA, the CDR3 is TGTGCCAGCAGCACTTCGGGACAAGGGACAACTAATGAAAAACTGTTTTTT. It is translated as CASSTSGQGTTNEKLFF.